The source of this T cell receptor beta chain is a study of CD4 T cells in relation to SARS-CoV-2 and coronaviruses. Study-level information: Convalescent patients were fewer than ten males and a few females; two were Hispanic. The restricting HLA molecule for shared crossreactive spike epitopes was mapped. Study outcomes and limitations: No crossreactivity against non-spike viral proteins was tested here.

The CDR3 totals 12 residues. The ends were cut back, 5 bases at V and 4 bases at J, with 9 bases in the middle. Regarding this clone: Antigen unknown.

Libraries were prepared by immunoSEQ multiplex PCR; TCRdb keeps only in-frame clonotypes and omits some of them. The sample comprises 50,000 to 70,000 clones, roughly nine tenths of which are singletons, and 0.3% to 0.45% rests with the top ten. This TCR was recovered from an adult with COVID-19. Sequencing input: naive CD4+ T cells from PBMCs. Indicated subset: naive CD4+ T cells isolated by negative enrichment. The rearrangement joins TRBV12-3 or TRBV12-4 to TRBJ2-7, with a weak D call TRBD2 (5 bases). Here the CDR3 DNA reads TGTGCCAGCAGTCTACTAGAATACGAGCAGTACTTC. As protein: CASSLLEYEQYF.